The present entry profiles one TCR beta chain with its context. This clonotype showed up many times. There is no known antigen for this receptor. A read error may produce the germline difference seen at one junction end. This entry is derived from a study of T cells in Graves' hyperthyroidism and ophthalmopathy (dated by TCRdb to between 2019 and 2020). Regarding the study in general: Peripheral blood samples were taken at initial diagnosis, before any treatment was given. Prospective prediction of ophthalmopathy was tested in an independent validation cohort of fewer than 20 hyperthyroidism patients and 15 to 17 patients who later progressed to ophthalmopathy. In several Graves' hyperthyroidism patients, the study also compared T-cell repertoires from thyroid tissue with T-cell repertoires from blood. The 95 to 100 discovery patients were randomly divided into training and test sets at a 7:3 ratio. A discovery cohort of about 95 patients, about 44 with Graves' ophthalmopathy and 55 to 60 with stable Graves' hyperthyroidism, was used to find distinguishing TCR V-J signatures. After sampling, hyperthyroidism patients received methimazole starting at 30 mg daily, and ophthalmopathy patients received high-dose intravenous methylprednisolone. According to the paper, TCR Vbeta CDR3 sequencing was carried out on roughly 130 peripheral blood samples, which came from about 45 ophthalmopathy, about 75 hyperthyroidism and around 17 progressor patients.

Broader findings and caveats from the paper: Ophthalmopathy was separated from stable hyperthyroidism by a 13 V-J signature model, with approximately 90% sensitivity and roughly 81% specificity obtained in cross-validation and 80%/75% obtained in testing. Most expanded thyroid clonotypes (frequency above 0.001) were also detected in blood, suggesting blood repertoires may reflect thyroid immune responses. In validation, the model predicted progression to ophthalmopathy with about 71% sensitivity and roughly 72% specificity, a median of about 6 months before onset. Sample size was not statistically predetermined, and blinding of investigators to group allocation was not performed.

A patient counted as having stable Graves' hyperthyroidism if no progression to ophthalmopathy occurred over 18 months of follow-up. Hyperthyroidism patients were newly diagnosed, with disease duration under 2 months, and aged 18 to 65 years. Any patient with an uncontrolled infection, another autoimmune disease, pregnancy or lactation was excluded. Diagnoses relied on clinical symptoms, serum thyroxine and TRAb, thyroid ultrasound and orbital computed tomography. Ficoll-Paque density gradient centrifugation was used to isolate PBMCs from 8 to 10 ml of fresh peripheral blood. Total RNA was extracted with Trizol reagent, and quality was checked on an Agilent 2100 Bioanalyzer. CDR1 is given as MNHEY and CDR2 as SVGAGI, both from the germline V gene. Counted from cysteine to phenylalanine, this CDR3 has 16 amino acids. The entry retains the CDR3 DNA only, 48 bases that are in frame from base 1. Amplification of TCR beta CDR3 regions was carried out from RNA transcripts. A first-round RT-PCR of the TCR CDR3 used the HTBI primer set with the Qiagen OneStep RT-PCR kit. Libraries were constructed in a second round of multiplex PCR, after which size selection and purification were performed. Libraries were sequenced paired-end with 100 bp reads on an Illumina HiSeq2000. The authors' pipeline ran thus. SOAPnuke was used to process the raw data, removing reads that contained adapters or uncalled bases, had a mean Phred below 15, or lacked an exact match to the constant primer or identifier. COPE v1.2.5 was used to merge high-quality paired reads, and clonotypes were defined as unique nucleotide sequences. MiTCR v1.1 was used to align the clonotypes against IMGT TRBV, TRBD and TRBJ reference segments. Only V-J combinations with frequency above 0.0001, covering roughly 99% of repertoires, were analysed. A TCS score was defined as the ratio of F50 (clonal expansion) to E x V (chaos), with BLOSUM62-based TCRdist applied between CDR3 peptides within each V-J. Welch's t-statistics and random forest reduced around 520 V-J features to 13, which were used in a naive Bayes classifier (R e1071). TCRdb trimmed the raw reads at Q25, called clones with MiXCR and kept productive beta chains. Under each unique CDR3 protein, matching rows form one entry showing the most common genes and DNA. The authors' filters were not applied to this entry. The sample table lists around 350,000 distinct CDR3 sequences, under 20% of them with a count of one. 3% to 4% of the sample comes from the top ten.

The sequence joins TRBV6-5 to TRBJ2-5; 11 middle bases align to TRBD1. The source is a woman in her late teens or twenties with Graves' hyperthyroidism. Specimen: blood. The CDR3 sequence is CASSDSGTGGQETQYF. The DNA is TGTGCCAGCAGTGACTCCGGGACAGGGGGCCAAGAGACCCAGTACTTC.